The next 15 T cell receptor beta chains were all read from a single sample in a study of blood T cell repertoires in COVID-19. Repertoires were generated with immunoSEQ multiplex PCR, while TCRdb's copy carries only in-frame clones and drops some. The sample comprises approximately 230,000 clones, approximately 89% of which are singletons, and approximately 6% rests with the top ten. The source material was peripheral blood. The receptor source for this set is a woman in her twenties or thirties with COVID-19, enrolled during active disease.

The DNA for the CDR3 is TGTGCCAGCGGCGGCATGATAGATACGCAGTATTTT. Protein: CASGGMIDTQYF. J is TRBJ2-3 and V is TRBV18, with D unclear. The germline V gene has CDR1 KGHSH and CDR2 LQKENI. Between the trimmed V and J ends, which lost 8 bases and 5 bases, there was a span of 11 bases. The CDR3 contains 12 residues.

This clone was seen only once. This chain uses TRBV9 with TRBJ2-1; 8 bases map to TRBD1. The CDR3 sequence is 16 residues long. Per germline, CDR1 SGDLS and CDR2 YYNGEE. Trimming at V came to 2 bases and at J to 8 bases, leaving 12 bases not matched to a gene. The CDR3 DNA reads as TGTGCCAGCAGCGTCTCCCTCAGGACAGGGCGGGATGAGCAGTTCTTC. Protein product: CASSVSLRTGRDEQFF.

The V gene is TRBV7-9, the J gene TRBJ2-1, with TRBD2 matching 13 bases. The CDR3 extends over 16 amino acids. Germline V gene sequence: CDR1 SEHNR, CDR2 FQNEAQ (reference sequence). Trimming at V came to 5 bases and at J to 8 bases, leaving 9 bases not matched to a gene. The CDR3: CASSPTSGRAVDEQFF. The CDR3 DNA follows: TGTGCCAGCAGCCCCACTAGCGGGAGGGCCGTGGATGAGCAGTTCTTC.

J is TRBJ1-2 and V is TRBV28, with D possibly TRBD1 on 5 matching bases. CDR3 length: 17 residues. The V and J ends lost 8 bases and 3 bases respectively, with 25 bases between them. Germline V gene data show CDR1 as MDHEN and CDR2 as SYDVKM. The CDR3 sequence: CASLGYARGAGDYGYTF. Here the CDR3 DNA reads TGTGCCAGCCTCGGTTACGCGAGAGGGGCGGGAGACTATGGCTACACCTTC.

DNA for the CDR3: TGTGCCAGCAGTGCTAGCGGGGGCCCTTATACGCAGTATTTT. It encodes CASSASGGPYTQYF. The rearrangement uses TRBV6-2 or TRBV6-3 and TRBJ2-3, with 10 positions matching TRBD2. This CDR3 is 14 amino acids long. V lost 5 bases to trimming and J lost 7 bases; unmatched junction nucleotides: 6. From germline, CDR1 is MNHEY and CDR2 SVGEGT.

The chain uses TRBV7-2 and TRBJ1-2; the match to TRBD1 covers 10 bases. Trimming took 1 base from V and 7 from J; bases not matched to a gene: 3. Germline-derived CDR1 and CDR2 are SGHTA and FQGNSA. The CDR3 extends over 14 amino acids. CDR3 nucleotides: TGTGCCAGCAGCTTAGATAGGACAGGGGGTGGCTACACCTTC. This translates into CASSLDRTGGGYTF.

The chain links TRBV12-3 or TRBV12-4 to TRBJ2-1; 9 bases are a match to TRBD1. The CDR3 loop spans 13 amino acids. V gave up 5 bases and J gave up 15 bases; unmatched junction bases: 11. The CDR3 DNA reads TGTGCCAGCAGTCTCTGGACAGGGGACAGTCTGTTCTTC. Translation gives CASSLWTGDSLFF.

The rearrangement links TRBV28 to TRBJ1-3; 10 nucleotides agree with TRBD1. Per germline, CDR1 MDHEN and CDR2 SYDVKM. The V segment lost 1 base and the J segment 5 bases; nucleotides outside the gene matches: 5. This CDR3 comprises 16 residues. CDR3 DNA: TGTGCCAGCAGTTTATTTGGGACAGGGGACAGAAACACCATATATTTT. The encoded protein is CASSLFGTGDRNTIYF.

The chain recombines TRBV27 with TRBJ2-1; possibly TRBD2 for D (6 bases). Between the trimmed V and J ends, which lost 8 bases and 2 bases, there was a span of 16 bases. The germline gives CDR1 MNHEY, CDR2 SMNVEV (reference sequence). The CDR3 has 15 residues. CDR3 bases: TGTGCCAGCTCTACTCAGGGAGGACCCTACAATGAGCAGTTCTTC. Residues: CASSTQGGPYNEQFF.

V gene TRBV5-3 combines with J gene TRBJ2-2; the D gene is possibly TRBD1 (6 bases). TRBV5-3 is an ORF, and what it does is uncertain. This CDR3 is 17 amino acids long. Trimming stripped 5 bases from V and 0 bases from J, with 17 bases between. The DNA for the CDR3 is TGTGCCAGAAGGGCTGCCGGGACAAAGGCGAACACCGGGGAGCTGTTTTTT. Amino acids: CARRAAGTKANTGELFF.

This rearrangement joins TRBV5-6 to TRBJ2-7; possible D gene TRBD2, 5 bases. Germline V CDR1 and CDR2: SGHDT, YYEEEE. The CDR3 covers 15 residues. Trimming took 3 bases from V and 4 from J, leaving 17 bases between them. The CDR3 reads CASSSTMDSRYEQYV. CDR3 in DNA: TGTGCCAGCAGCTCAACAATGGACTCGCGGTACGAGCAGTACGTC.

This clone is a singleton in its sample. The V and J genes are TRBV19 and TRBJ2-1; 9 bases match TRBD1. The CDR3 spans 14 residues. Germline trimming cut 3 bases from V and 9 bases from J; bases unmatched to any gene: 6. Germline V lookup: CDR1 LNHDA, CDR2 SQIVND (reference sequence). CDR3 sequence reads: CASSISGTGSEQFF. CDR3 nucleotide sequence: TGTGCCAGTAGTATTTCCGGGACAGGGAGTGAGCAGTTCTTC. The full variable domain, completed using reference TRBV19 and TRBJ2-1, is DGGITQSPKYLFRKEGQNVTLSCEQNLNHDAMYWYRQDPGQGLRLIYYSQIVNDFQKGDIAEGYSVSREKKESFPLTVTSAQKNPTAFYLCASSISGTGSEQFFGPGTRLTVL.

The chain joins TRBV2 to TRBJ2-1, with 7 bases matching TRBD2. The CDR3 is 14 amino acids. Germline assignment: CDR1 SNHLY and CDR2 FYNNEI. With V trimmed by 11 bases and J by 0 bases, 7 bases remained unmatched. The CDR3 DNA reads as TGTGCCGGAAGGGAGGGGCGCTCCTACAATGAGCAGTTCTTC. Its translation is CAGREGRSYNEQFF.

The chain combines TRBV4-3 with TRBJ1-1; D is uncertain. Trimming took off 4 bases at V and 3 bases at J, with 12 bases between the two ends. This CDR3 contains 14 residues. Germline V CDR1 and CDR2: LGHNA, YSLEER. CDR3 amino acids: CASSPGLVDTEAFF. CDR3 DNA: TGCGCCAGCAGCCCCGGTCTAGTGGACACTGAAGCTTTCTTT.

The rearrangement uses TRBV19 and TRBJ1-4; 8 bases are shared with TRBD1. The CDR3 is 15 amino acids. Germline loops: CDR1 LNHDA, CDR2 SQIVND (reference sequence). Trimming cost V 7 bases and J 2 bases; bases outside gene matches: 6. The DNA for the CDR3 is TGTGCCAGTAAGCAGGGGGCGTTTACTAATGAAAAACTGTTTTTT. This codes for CASKQGAFTNEKLFF.